Listed below are T cell receptor beta chains from one sample, sequenced in a study of CD8+CD57+ T cells in acquired aplastic anemia. TCRdb reanalysed the reads using MiXCR and keeps one entry per CDR3 protein. The repertoire holds 200,000 to 250,000 distinct CDR3 sequences, with 30% to 35% as singletons. The sample consisted of sorted CD4+, CD8+, or CD8+CD57+ T cells (not recorded which) from PBMCs. These receptors came from a human donor in good health, serving as a control. CDR3s include the opening cysteine and the closing phenylalanine or tryptophan. Fields, in order: V gene, J gene, CDR3 protein.

V gene: TRBV6-1; J gene: TRBJ2-3; CDR3 protein: CASSKGLGTQYF
V gene: TRBV2; J gene: TRBJ2-5; CDR3 protein: CAGSYQETQYF
V gene: TRBV5-5; J gene: TRBJ1-5; CDR3 protein: CASSGGTYNQPQHF
V gene: TRBV15; J gene: TRBJ1-4; CDR3 protein: CASNRAYNEKLFF
V gene: TRBV6-2/TRBV6-3; J gene: TRBJ1-5; CDR3 protein: CASSYSGRGAGNQPQHF
V gene: TRBV2; J gene: TRBJ2-7; CDR3 protein: CASRLAGDYEQYF
V gene: TRBV27; J gene: TRBJ1-3; CDR3 protein: CASRPGTGTYSGNTIYF
V gene: TRBV4-2; J gene: TRBJ2-5; CDR3 protein: CASSQGGRGVLQETQYF
V gene: TRBV29-1; J gene: TRBJ1-1; CDR3 protein: CSVGQGVAEAFF
V gene: TRBV19; J gene: TRBJ1-6; CDR3 protein: CASSIREVLNSPLHF
V gene: TRBV10-3; J gene: TRBJ2-2; CDR3 protein: CASRDSVWGDTGELSF
V gene: TRBV5-4; J gene: TRBJ2-3; CDR3 protein: CASSLVASSSTDTQYF
V gene: TRBV10-1; J gene: TRBJ1-2; CDR3 protein: CASSEFPFRVAIFLCANYGYTF
V gene: TRBV6-5; J gene: TRBJ1-1; CDR3 protein: CASSYSRGPTEAFF
V gene: TRBV2; J gene: TRBJ2-7; CDR3 protein: CASSDPRGSYEQYF
V gene: TRBV5-1; J gene: TRBJ1-3; CDR3 protein: CASSPDRQASSGNTIYF
V gene: TRBV2; J gene: TRBJ2-5; CDR3 protein: CASSASSGEAGETQYF
V gene: TRBV5-1; J gene: TRBJ1-1; CDR3 protein: CASSYEGQGNTEAFF
V gene: TRBV20-1; J gene: TRBJ2-1; CDR3 protein: CSQLAQDRVEQFF
V gene: TRBV9; J gene: TRBJ1-3; CDR3 protein: CASSVGTADTIYF
V gene: TRBV3-1; J gene: TRBJ2-1; CDR3 protein: CASSWGLAGGGEQFF
V gene: TRBV10-3; J gene: TRBJ2-1; CDR3 protein: CAISELYNEQFF
V gene: TRBV6-1; J gene: TRBJ2-1; CDR3 protein: CASSDLFRNEQFF
V gene: TRBV6-1; J gene: TRBJ1-2; CDR3 protein: CASRNPTGQRGGYTF
V gene: TRBV9; J gene: TRBJ2-5; CDR3 protein: CASSAVNPLAGAPPF
V gene: TRBV2; J gene: TRBJ1-5; CDR3 protein: CAGSATGSSNQPQHF
V gene: TRBV2; J gene: TRBJ2-2; CDR3 protein: CASSEGGQGELFF
V gene: TRBV2; J gene: TRBJ2-5; CDR3 protein: CASGKYGADKETQYF
V gene: TRBV5-1; J gene: TRBJ2-7; CDR3 protein: CASSLEAGGYEQYF
V gene: TRBV6-1; J gene: TRBJ1-4; CDR3 protein: CASSEGQGFGKLFF
V gene: TRBV2; J gene: TRBJ2-7; CDR3 protein: CASSEMLASNYEQYF
V gene: TRBV19; J gene: TRBJ1-6; CDR3 protein: CASSVTGRLNSPLHF
V gene: TRBV6-5; J gene: TRBJ2-1; CDR3 protein: CASSYSSRFEGSYNEQFF
V gene: TRBV10-1; J gene: TRBJ1-5; CDR3 protein: CASREKGQPQHF
V gene: TRBV9; J gene: TRBJ2-5; CDR3 protein: CASSPLGGRQETQYF
V gene: TRBV2; J gene: TRBJ2-7; CDR3 protein: CASSGGFAYEQYF
V gene: TRBV29-1; J gene: TRBJ1-4; CDR3 protein: CSVEMPGAGEKLFF
V gene: TRBV25-1; J gene: TRBJ1-2; CDR3 protein: CASSDIGGAYYGYTF
V gene: TRBV2; J gene: TRBJ1-3; CDR3 protein: CASSFLAIGNTIYF
V gene: TRBV19; J gene: TRBJ1-6; CDR3 protein: CASSIRREVYNSPLHF
V gene: TRBV7-1; J gene: TRBJ1-1; CDR3 protein: CASSSPRRGQILSFLGTEAFF
V gene: TRBV10-3; J gene: TRBJ2-7; CDR3 protein: CAISESQLEQYF
V gene: TRBV2; J gene: TRBJ2-7; CDR3 protein: CASSVTRDSYEQYF
V gene: TRBV2; J gene: TRBJ1-2; CDR3 protein: CASSESGGRGYAF
V gene: TRBV7-9; J gene: TRBJ1-2; CDR3 protein: CASSFSISYGYTF
V gene: TRBV20-1; J gene: TRBJ1-1; CDR3 protein: CSAQKDRVFEAFF
V gene: TRBV7-9; J gene: TRBJ2-3; CDR3 protein: CASRTHRGLSTDTQYF
V gene: TRBV9; J gene: TRBJ1-1; CDR3 protein: CASSVDGGVNTEAFF